The present entry profiles one T cell receptor (beta chain) with its context. One end of the junction is discordant with germline, which a read error may explain. MiXCR, applied by TCRdb to the PCR reads, yields one record per CDR3 protein. In the table there are roughly 93,000 distinct CDR3 sequences, roughly 25% of which are singletons. This specimen comes from a study of molecular identifiers for immune sequencing clone quantification. Germline CDR1 DFQATT, CDR2 SNEGSKA (reference sequence). The CDR3 is made up of 13 amino acids. This chain uses TRBV20-1 with TRBJ2-1; no reliable D call. Source material: naive CD8+ T cells from blood, with Jurkat cell RNA spiked in. Subset reported: FACS-sorted CD8+CD4-CCR7+CD45RA+ naive T cells. The source of this sequence is a human donor in good health. Some libraries in this study had Jurkat cell RNA spiked in. In DNA form, the CDR3 reads TGCAGTGCAATCGCGGCTACCTACAATGGGCAGTTCTTC. Translating it yields CSAIAATYNGQFF.